The source of this T cell receptor (beta chain) is a study of blood T cell repertoires in COVID-19. Study overall: Some COVID-19 samples were acute and others convalescent; all came from the United States, Italy and Spain.

Repertoires were generated with immunoSEQ multiplex PCR, while TCRdb's copy carries only in-frame clones and drops some. The sample contains some 390,000 clones, 70% to 90% of which appear only once. Enrolled during active infection, Seattle patients were then followed longitudinally. The germline V gene has CDR1 SGHTA and CDR2 FQGNSA. The CDR3 is 17 amino acids. V dropped 2 bases and J dropped 6; count of bases not matched to a gene: 5. Sequencing used peripheral blood. This TCR was recovered from a woman in her thirties or forties with COVID-19, enrolled during active disease. The J gene is TRBJ2-1, the V gene TRBV7-2; 15 nucleotides line up with TRBD2. Written as DNA, the CDR3 is TGTGCCAGCAGCTTATTGGGACTAGCGGGGGGTTCCAATGAGCAGTTCTTC. It is translated as CASSLLGLAGGSNEQFF.